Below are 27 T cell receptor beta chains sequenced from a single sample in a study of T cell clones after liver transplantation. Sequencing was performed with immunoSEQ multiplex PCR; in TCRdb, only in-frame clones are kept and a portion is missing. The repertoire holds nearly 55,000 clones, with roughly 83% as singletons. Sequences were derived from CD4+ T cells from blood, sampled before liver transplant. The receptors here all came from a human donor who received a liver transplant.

This CDR3 reads CASSSESIGKKPQHF. The CDR3 DNA reads as TGTGCCAGCAGCTCAGAGAGTATCGGCAAAAAGCCCCAGCATTTT. The chain uses TRBV28 and TRBJ1-5; D remains ambiguous. The CDR3 is 15 amino acids. CDR1 and CDR2 (germline): MDHEN, SYDVKM. The V and J ends lost 6 bases and 8 bases respectively, with 20 bases between them.

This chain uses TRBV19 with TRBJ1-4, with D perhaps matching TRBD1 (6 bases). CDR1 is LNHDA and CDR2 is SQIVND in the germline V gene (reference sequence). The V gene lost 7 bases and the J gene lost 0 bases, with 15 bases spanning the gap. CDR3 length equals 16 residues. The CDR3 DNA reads TGTGCCAGTACGAAAACAGGGATTGCAACTAATGAAAAACTGTTTTTT. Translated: CASTKTGIATNEKLFF.

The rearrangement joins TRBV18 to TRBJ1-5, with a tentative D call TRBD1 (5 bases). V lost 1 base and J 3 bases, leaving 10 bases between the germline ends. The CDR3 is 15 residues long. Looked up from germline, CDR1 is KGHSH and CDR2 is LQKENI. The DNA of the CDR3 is TGTGCCAGCTCACCACTCGACAGACCCAATCAGCCCCAGCATTTT. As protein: CASSPLDRPNQPQHF.

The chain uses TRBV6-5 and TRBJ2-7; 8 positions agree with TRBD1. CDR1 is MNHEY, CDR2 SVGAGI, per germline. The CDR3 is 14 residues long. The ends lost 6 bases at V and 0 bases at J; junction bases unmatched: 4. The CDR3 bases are TGTGCCAGCAGCCCAGGGGGCACCTCCTACGAGCAGTACTTC. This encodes CASSPGGTSYEQYF.

The CDR3, as DNA: TGCGCCAGCAGCTTGGCGGGACAGGGGAATGAAAAACTGTTTTTT. It translates to CASSLAGQGNEKLFF. The chain recombines TRBV5-1 with TRBJ1-4; 10 nucleotides match TRBD1. The CDR3 has 15 amino acids. V dropped 0 bases and J dropped 5; count of bases not matched to a gene: 1. The germline V gene has CDR1 SGHRS and CDR2 YFSETQ.

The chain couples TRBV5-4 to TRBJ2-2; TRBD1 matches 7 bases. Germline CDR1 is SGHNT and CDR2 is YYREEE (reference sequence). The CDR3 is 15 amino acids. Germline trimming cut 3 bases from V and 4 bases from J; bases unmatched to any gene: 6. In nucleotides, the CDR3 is TGTGCCAGCAGCTCGGTTAGGACAGGCACCGGGGAGCTGTTTTTT. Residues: CASSSVRTGTGELFF.

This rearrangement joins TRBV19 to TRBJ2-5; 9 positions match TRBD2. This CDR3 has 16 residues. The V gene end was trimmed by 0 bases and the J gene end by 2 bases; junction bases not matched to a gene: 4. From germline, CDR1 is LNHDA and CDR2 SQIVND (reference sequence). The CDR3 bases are TGTGCCAGTAGTATAGATCCAGCGGGGGGACAAGAGACCCAGTACTTC. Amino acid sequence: CASSIDPAGGQETQYF. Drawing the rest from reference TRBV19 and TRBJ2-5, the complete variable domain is DGGITQSPKYLFRKEGQNVTLSCEQNLNHDAMYWYRQDPGQGLRLIYYSQIVNDFQKGDIAEGYSVSREKKESFPLTVTSAQKNPTAFYLCASSIDPAGGQETQYFGPGTRLLVL.

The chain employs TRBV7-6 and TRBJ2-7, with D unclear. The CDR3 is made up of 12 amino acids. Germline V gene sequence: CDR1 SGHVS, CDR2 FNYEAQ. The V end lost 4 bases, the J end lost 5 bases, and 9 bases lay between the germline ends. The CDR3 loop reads CASSSTRNEQYF. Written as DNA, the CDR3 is TGTGCCAGCAGCTCGACGAGGAACGAGCAGTACTTC.

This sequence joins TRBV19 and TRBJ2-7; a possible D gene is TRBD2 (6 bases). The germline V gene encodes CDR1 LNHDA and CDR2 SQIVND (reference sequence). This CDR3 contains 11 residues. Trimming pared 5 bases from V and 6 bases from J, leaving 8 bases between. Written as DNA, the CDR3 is TGTGCCAGTAGTGGGGACTTCGAGCAGTACTTC. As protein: CASSGDFEQYF. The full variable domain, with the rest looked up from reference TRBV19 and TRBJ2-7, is DGGITQSPKYLFRKEGQNVTLSCEQNLNHDAMYWYRQDPGQGLRLIYYSQIVNDFQKGDIAEGYSVSREKKESFPLTVTSAQKNPTAFYLCASSGDFEQYFGPGTRLTVT.

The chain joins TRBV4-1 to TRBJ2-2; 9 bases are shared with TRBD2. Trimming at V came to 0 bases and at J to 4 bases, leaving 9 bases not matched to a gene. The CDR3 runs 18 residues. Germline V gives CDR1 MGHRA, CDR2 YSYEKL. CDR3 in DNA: TGCGCCAGCAGCCAAGATTGGGTAGCGGGAGACGGCACCGGGGAGCTGTTTTTT. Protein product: CASSQDWVAGDGTGELFF.

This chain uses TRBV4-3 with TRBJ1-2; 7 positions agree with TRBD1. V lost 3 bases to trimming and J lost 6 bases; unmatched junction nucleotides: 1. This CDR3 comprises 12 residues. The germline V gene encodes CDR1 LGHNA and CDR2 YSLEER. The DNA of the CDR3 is TGCGCCAGCAGCCACGACAGGGATGGCTACACCTTC. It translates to CASSHDRDGYTF.

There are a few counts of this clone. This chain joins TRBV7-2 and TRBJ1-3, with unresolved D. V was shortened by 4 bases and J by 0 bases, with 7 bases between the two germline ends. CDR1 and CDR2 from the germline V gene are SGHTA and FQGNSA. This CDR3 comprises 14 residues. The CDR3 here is CASSSLSSGNTIYF. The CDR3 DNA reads TGTGCCAGCAGCTCCTTGAGCTCTGGAAACACCATATATTTT. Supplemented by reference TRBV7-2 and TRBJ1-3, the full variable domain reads GAGVSQSPSNKVTEKGKDVELRCDPISGHTALYWYRQSLGQGLEFLIYFQGNSAPDKSGLPSDRFSAERTGGSVSTLTIQRTQQEDSAVYLCASSSLSSGNTIYFGEGSWLTVV.

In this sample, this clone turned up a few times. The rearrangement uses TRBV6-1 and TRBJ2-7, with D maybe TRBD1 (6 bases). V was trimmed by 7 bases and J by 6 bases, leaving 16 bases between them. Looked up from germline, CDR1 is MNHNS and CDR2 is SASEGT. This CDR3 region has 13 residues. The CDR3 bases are TGTGCCAGCACCCAGGGGTTGATCGGCGAGCAGTACTTC. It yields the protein CASTQGLIGEQYF.

The CDR3 DNA is TGCGCCAGCAGCTTGGAGTCGGGGACGGGTGAGCAGTTCTTC. Amino acids: CASSLESGTGEQFF. The chain couples TRBV5-1 to TRBJ2-1, with D perhaps being TRBD1 or TRBD2 (5 bases each). The CDR3 has 14 amino acids. The V gene's germline CDR1 is SGHRS and CDR2 YFSETQ. Trimming took off 0 bases at V and 9 bases at J, with 13 bases between the two ends.

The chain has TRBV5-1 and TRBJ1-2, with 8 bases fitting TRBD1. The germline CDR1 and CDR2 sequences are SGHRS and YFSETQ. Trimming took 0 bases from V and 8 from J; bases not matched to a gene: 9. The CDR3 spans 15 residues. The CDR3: CASSLASGGSDGYTF. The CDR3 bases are TGCGCCAGCAGCTTGGCTTCAGGGGGCTCGGACGGCTACACCTTC.

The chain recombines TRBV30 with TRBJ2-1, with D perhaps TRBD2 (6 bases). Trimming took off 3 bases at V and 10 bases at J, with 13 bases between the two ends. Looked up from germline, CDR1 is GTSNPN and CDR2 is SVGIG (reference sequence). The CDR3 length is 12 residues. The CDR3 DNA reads TGTGCCTGGAGGTTGACGGGAGTCGAGCAGTTCTTC. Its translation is CAWRLTGVEQFF.

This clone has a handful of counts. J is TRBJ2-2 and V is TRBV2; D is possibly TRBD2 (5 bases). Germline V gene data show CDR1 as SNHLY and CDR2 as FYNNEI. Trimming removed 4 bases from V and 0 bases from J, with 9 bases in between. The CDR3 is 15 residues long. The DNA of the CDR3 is TGTGCCAGCAGTGCAAGCGGAACGAACACCGGGGAGCTGTTTTTT. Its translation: CASSASGTNTGELFF.

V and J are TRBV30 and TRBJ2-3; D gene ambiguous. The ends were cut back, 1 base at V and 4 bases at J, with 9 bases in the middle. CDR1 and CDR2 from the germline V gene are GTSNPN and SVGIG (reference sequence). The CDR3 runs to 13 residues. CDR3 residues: CAWSADRPDTQYF. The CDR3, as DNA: TGTGCCTGGAGTGCTGATCGACCAGATACGCAGTATTTT.

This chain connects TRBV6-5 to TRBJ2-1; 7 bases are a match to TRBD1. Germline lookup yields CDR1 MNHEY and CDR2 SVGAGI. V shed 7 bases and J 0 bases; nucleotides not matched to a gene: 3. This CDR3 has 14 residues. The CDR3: CASKQGSSYNEQFF. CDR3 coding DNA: TGTGCCAGCAAACAGGGGAGCTCCTACAATGAGCAGTTCTTC.

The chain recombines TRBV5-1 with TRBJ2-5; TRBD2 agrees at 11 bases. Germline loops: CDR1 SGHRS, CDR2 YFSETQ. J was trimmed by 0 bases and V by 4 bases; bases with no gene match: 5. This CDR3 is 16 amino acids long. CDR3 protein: CASSTGTSGNQETQYF. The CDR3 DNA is TGCGCCAGCAGCACCGGGACTAGCGGTAACCAAGAGACCCAGTACTTC. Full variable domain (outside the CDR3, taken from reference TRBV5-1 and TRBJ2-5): KAGVTQTPRYLIKTRGQQVTLSCSPISGHRSVSWYQQTPGQGLQFLFEYFSETQRNKGNFPGRFSGRQFSNSRSEMNVSTLELGDSALYLCASSTGTSGNQETQYFGPGTRLLVL.

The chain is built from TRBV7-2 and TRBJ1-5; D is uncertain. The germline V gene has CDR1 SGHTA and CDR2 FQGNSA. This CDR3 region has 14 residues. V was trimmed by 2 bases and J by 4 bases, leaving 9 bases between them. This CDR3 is CASSLKADNQPQHF. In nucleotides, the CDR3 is TGTGCCAGCAGCTTAAAGGCGGATAATCAGCCCCAGCATTTT.

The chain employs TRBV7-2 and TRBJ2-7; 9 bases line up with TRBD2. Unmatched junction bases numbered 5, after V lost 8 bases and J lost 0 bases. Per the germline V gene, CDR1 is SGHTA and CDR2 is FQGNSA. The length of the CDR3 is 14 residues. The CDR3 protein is CASRPSGNSYEQYF. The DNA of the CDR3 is TGTGCCAGCCGGCCTAGCGGGAACTCCTACGAGCAGTACTTC.

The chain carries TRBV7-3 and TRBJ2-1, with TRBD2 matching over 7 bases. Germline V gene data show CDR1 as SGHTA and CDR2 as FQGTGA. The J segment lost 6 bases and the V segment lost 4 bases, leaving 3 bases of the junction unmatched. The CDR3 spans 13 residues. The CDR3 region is CASSWAGANEQFF. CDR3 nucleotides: TGTGCCAGCAGCTGGGCGGGAGCCAATGAGCAGTTCTTC.

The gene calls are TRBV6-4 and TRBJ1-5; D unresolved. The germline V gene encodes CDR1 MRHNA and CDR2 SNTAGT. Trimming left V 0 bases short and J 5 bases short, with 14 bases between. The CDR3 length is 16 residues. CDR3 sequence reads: CASSDSSRHGDQPQHF. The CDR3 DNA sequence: TGTGCCAGCAGTGACTCGAGCCGCCATGGCGATCAGCCCCAGCATTTT.

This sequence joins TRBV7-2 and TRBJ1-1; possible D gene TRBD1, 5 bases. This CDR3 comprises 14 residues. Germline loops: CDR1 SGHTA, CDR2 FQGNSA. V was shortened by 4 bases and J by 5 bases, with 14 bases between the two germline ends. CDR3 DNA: TGTGCCAGCAGCTCAGCGGGGCGAGGTACTGAAGCTTTCTTT. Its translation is CASSSAGRGTEAFF.

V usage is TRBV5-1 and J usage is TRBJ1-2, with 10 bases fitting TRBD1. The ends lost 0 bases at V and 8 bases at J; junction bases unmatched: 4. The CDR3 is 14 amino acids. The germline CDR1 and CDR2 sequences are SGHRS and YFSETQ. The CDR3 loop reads CASSLGDRGSGYTF. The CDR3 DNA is TGCGCCAGCAGCTTGGGGGACAGGGGAAGCGGCTACACCTTC.

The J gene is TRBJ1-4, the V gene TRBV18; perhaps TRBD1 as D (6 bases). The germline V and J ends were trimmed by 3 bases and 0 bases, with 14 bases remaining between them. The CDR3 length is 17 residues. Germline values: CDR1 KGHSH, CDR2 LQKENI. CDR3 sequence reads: CASSPDSPDTTNEKLFF. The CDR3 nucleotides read TGTGCCAGCTCACCGGACAGCCCTGACACAACTAATGAAAAACTGTTTTTT. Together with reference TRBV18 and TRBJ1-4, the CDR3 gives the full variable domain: NAGVMQNPRHLVRRRGQEARLRCSPMKGHSHVYWYRQLPEEGLKFMVYLQKENIIDESGMPKERFSAEFPKEGPSILRIQQVVRGDSAAYFCASSPDSPDTTNEKLFFGSGTQLSVL.